This T cell receptor (beta chain) was sequenced during a study of blood T cell repertoires in COVID-19. The CDR3 is 16 residues long. The germline V and J ends were trimmed by 5 bases and 4 bases, with 18 bases remaining between them. Germline V CDR1 and CDR2: SEHNR, FQNEAQ (reference sequence). Repertoires were generated with immunoSEQ multiplex PCR, while TCRdb's copy carries only in-frame clones and drops some. The sample includes about 220,000 clones, nearly 90% seen only once; the top ten take roughly 16%. Categorization into cohorts depended on clinical history that participants reported. During the 2 weeks before they entered the study, exposed participants had met someone with a PCR-confirmed or clinician-diagnosed COVID-19 case.

This chain uses TRBV7-9 with TRBJ1-3; D unresolved. Sequenced material: PBMCs or T cells enriched from blood (not recorded which). This receptor was taken from a man under 40 who had been exposed to COVID-19. CDR3 nucleotides: TGTGCCAGCAGCCCCACGGAGGCCGGGTACGGAAACACCATATATTTT. Translating it yields CASSPTEAGYGNTIYF.